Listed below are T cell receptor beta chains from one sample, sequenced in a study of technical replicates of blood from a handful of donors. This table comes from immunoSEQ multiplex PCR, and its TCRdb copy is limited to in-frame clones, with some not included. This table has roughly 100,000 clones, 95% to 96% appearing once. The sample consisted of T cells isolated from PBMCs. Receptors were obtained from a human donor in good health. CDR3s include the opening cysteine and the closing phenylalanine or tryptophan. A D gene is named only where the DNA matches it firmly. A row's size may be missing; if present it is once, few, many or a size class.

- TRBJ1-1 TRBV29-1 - CSVGRQAGTEAFF TGCAGCGTTGGGAGACAGGCGGGCACTGAAGCTTTCTTT
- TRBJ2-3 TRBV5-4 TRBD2 CASSHRGGGTDTQYF TGTGCCAGCAGCCACCGGGGGGGAGGCACAGATACGCAGTATTTT
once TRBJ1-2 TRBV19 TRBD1 CASSTGQGSYGYTF TGTGCCAGTAGTACCGGACAGGGGAGCTATGGCTACACCTTC
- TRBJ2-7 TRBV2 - CASSELTSYEQYF TGTGCCAGCAGTGAATTAACTAGCTACGAGCAGTACTTC
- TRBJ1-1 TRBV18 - CASSPQGSFLMNTEAFF TGTGCCAGCTCACCCCAGGGATCATTTCTTATGAACACTGAAGCTTTCTTT
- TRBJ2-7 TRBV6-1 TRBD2 CASSRTSGIYEQYF TGTGCCAGCAGCCGGACTAGCGGGATTTACGAGCAGTACTTC
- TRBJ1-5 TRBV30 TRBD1 CAWRDDREVQPQHF TGTGCCTGGAGGGACGACAGGGAAGTGCAGCCCCAGCATTTT
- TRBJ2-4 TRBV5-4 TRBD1 CASSYWTGGDIQYF TGTGCCAGCAGCTACTGGACAGGGGGGGACATTCAGTACTTC
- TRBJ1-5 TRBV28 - CASSRQFNQPQHF TGTGCCAGCAGTCGACAATTCAATCAGCCCCAGCATTTT
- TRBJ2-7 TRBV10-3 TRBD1 CAISESGTDPYEQYF TGTGCCATCAGTGAGTCCGGGACAGACCCCTACGAGCAGTACTTC
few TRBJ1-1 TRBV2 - CASRIGQTNTEAFF TGTGCCAGCAGGATCGGACAGACGAACACTGAAGCTTTCTTT
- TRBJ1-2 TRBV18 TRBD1 CASSPVQGSYGYTF TGTGCCAGCTCACCAGTACAGGGGTCCTATGGCTACACCTTC
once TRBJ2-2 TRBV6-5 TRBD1 CASSYSTGEWNGELFF TGTGCCAGCAGTTACTCAACAGGGGAATGGAACGGGGAGCTGTTTTTT
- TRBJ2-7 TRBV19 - CASSIGSAYEQYF TGTGCCAGTAGTATTGGTTCAGCCTACGAGCAGTACTTC
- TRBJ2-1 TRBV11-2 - CASSHFLVSSYNEQFF TGTGCCAGCAGCCATTTTCTGGTGAGCTCCTACAATGAGCAGTTCTTC
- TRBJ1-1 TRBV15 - CATSRLNTEAFF TGTGCCACCAGTCGGTTGAACACTGAAGCTTTCTTT
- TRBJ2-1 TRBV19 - CASGQGRYSSYNEQFF TGTGCTAGCGGGCAGGGGAGGTACAGCTCCTACAATGAGCAGTTCTTC
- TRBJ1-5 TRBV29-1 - CSVEDPGQPQHF TGCAGCGTTGAAGATCCAGGACAGCCCCAGCATTTT
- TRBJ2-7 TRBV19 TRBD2 CASSKTSGSNEQYF TGTGCCAGTAGTAAGACTAGCGGGAGCAACGAGCAGTACTTC
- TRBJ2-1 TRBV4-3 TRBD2 CASSHQRELDEQFF TGCGCCAGCAGCCATCAGCGGGAGCTAGATGAGCAGTTCTTC
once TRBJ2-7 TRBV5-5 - CASSLFGQGGLYEQYF TGTGCCAGCAGCTTGTTCGGGCAGGGAGGCCTCTACGAGCAGTACTTC
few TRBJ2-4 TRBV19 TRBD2 CASSLGREVINIQYF TGTGCCAGTAGTTTAGGACGGGAGGTTATAAACATTCAGTACTTC
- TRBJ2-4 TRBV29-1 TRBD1 CSVRAGGQGDIQYF TGCAGCGTGCGGGCAGGTGGACAGGGAGACATTCAGTACTTC
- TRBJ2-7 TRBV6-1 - CASSEILREQYF TGTGCCAGCAGCGAAATTTTGCGGGAGCAGTACTTC
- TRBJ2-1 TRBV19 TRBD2 CASSSLAGAFNEQFF TGTGCCAGTAGTAGCTTAGCGGGAGCCTTCAATGAGCAGTTCTTC
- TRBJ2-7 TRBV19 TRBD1 CASSIEGQDSSYEQYF TGTGCCAGTAGTATAGAAGGACAGGACAGTTCCTACGAGCAGTACTTC
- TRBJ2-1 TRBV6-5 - CATAEAYNEQFF TGTGCCACCGCGGAGGCCTACAATGAGCAGTTCTTC
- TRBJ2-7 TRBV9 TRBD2 CASSVEEREGHDEQYF TGTGCCAGCAGCGTAGAAGAGCGGGAGGGCCACGACGAGCAGTACTTC
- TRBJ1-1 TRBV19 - CASSIGGDTEAFF TGTGCCAGTAGTATAGGGGGAGACACTGAAGCTTTCTTT
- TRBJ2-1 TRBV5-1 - CASSLGGGRDNEQFF TGCGCCAGCAGCTTGGGGGGAGGAAGAGACAATGAGCAGTTCTTC
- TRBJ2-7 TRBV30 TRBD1 CAWSMDRGHEQYF TGTGCCTGGAGTATGGACAGGGGACACGAGCAGTACTTC